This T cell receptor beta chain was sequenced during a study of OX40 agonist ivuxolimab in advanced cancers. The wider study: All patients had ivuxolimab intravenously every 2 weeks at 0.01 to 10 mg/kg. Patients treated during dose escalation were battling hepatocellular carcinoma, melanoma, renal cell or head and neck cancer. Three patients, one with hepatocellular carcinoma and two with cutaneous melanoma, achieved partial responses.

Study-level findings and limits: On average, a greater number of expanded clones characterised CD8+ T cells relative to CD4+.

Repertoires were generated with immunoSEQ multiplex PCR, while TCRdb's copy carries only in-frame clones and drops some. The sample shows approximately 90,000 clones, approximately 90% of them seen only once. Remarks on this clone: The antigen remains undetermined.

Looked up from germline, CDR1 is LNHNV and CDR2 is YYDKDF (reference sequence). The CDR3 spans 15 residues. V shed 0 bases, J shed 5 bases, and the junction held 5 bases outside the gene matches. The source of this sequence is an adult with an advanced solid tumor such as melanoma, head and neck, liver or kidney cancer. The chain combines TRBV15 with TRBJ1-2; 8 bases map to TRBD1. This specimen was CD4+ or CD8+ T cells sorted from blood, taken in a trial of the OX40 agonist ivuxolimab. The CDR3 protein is CATSRDGQGDYGYTF. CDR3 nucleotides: TGTGCCACCAGCAGAGATGGACAGGGAGATTATGGCTACACCTTC.